This TCR beta chain is drawn from a study of graft-versus-host responses after intestinal transplantation. Study summary: Multivisceral, liver-intestinal, or isolated intestinal grafts were transplanted into recipients. Anti-thymocyte globulin was used for induction in all recipients, who then took tacrolimus and steroids for approximately 3 years. Study-level points and caveats: Early declines in HvG clones that occurred post-transplant were associated with peak circulating GvH clone levels. Ileal or blood samples showed some GvH clones first, and such clones were also found in recipient marrow.

With 6 bases removed from V and 4 bases from J, the gap between germline ends came to 22 bases. This CDR3 comprises 17 residues. In germline, CDR1 is LNHDA, CDR2 SQIVND (reference sequence). Remarks on this clone: Its antigen is currently unknown.

Clones were read by immunoSEQ multiplex PCR, and TCRdb kept only the in-frame ones, dropping some. Of about 100,000 clones in the sample, roughly 90% were seen once. The sequences come from unstimulated CD4+ T cells sorted from spleen or lymph node cells, collected before intestinal transplant. The clonotype was recovered from a human donor who received an intestinal transplant. The gene calls are TRBV19 and TRBJ1-5; a possible D gene is TRBD1 (5 bases). The CDR3, as DNA: TGTGCCAGTAGGGGTGGTCCGGGACTCCCAAGGAATCAGCCCCAGCATTTT. Its translation: CASRGGPGLPRNQPQHF.